These T cell receptor beta chains were read from a single sample in a study of cytomegalovirus exposure and HLA in healthy donors. Clones were read by immunoSEQ multiplex PCR, and TCRdb kept only the in-frame ones, dropping some. The sample has about 130,000 clones, about 86% seen once. Sequencing was done on a sample of PBMCs. The receptors were sampled from a woman in her thirties in good health and CMV-seronegative. Both conserved end residues are part of each CDR3. The D gene is left open where the match is weak. Size values are once, few and many counts, or a class for expanded clones, and some rows have none.

v_call	j_call	d_call	clone_size	cdr3_nt	cdr3_aa
TRBV28	TRBJ2-5	.	.	TGTGCCAGCAGTTTGGGTGGGGGACTGGTAGAGACCCAGTACTTC	CASSLGGGLVETQYF
TRBV5-5	TRBJ1-5	.	.	TGTGCCAGCAGCTTCCGGACAGCAAATCAGCCCCAGCATTTT	CASSFRTANQPQHF
TRBV28	TRBJ1-1	.	.	TGTGCCAGCGGTAACCAATATGCAGTGGCGGAAATGAACACTGAAGCTTTCTTT	CASGNQYAVAEMNTEAFF
TRBV13	TRBJ2-7	TRBD1	once	TGTGCCAGCAGCTCGGGACAGGAGGCCTACGAGCAGTACTTC	CASSSGQEAYEQYF
TRBV7-9	TRBJ1-1	.	.	TGTGCCAGCAGCTTGGGGGCAGGGTGGGCTGAAGCTTTCTTT	CASSLGAGWAEAFF
TRBV10-1	TRBJ2-5	TRBD1	.	TGCGCCAGCCCTATTGACAGGGGTGTGAAGACCCAGTACTTC	CASPIDRGVKTQYF
TRBV4-3	TRBJ1-6	.	few	TGCGCCAGCAGCCAAGATGACAGCTATAATTCACCCCTCCACTTT	CASSQDDSYNSPLHF
TRBV7-9	TRBJ1-6	.	.	TGTGCCAGCAGCTACCCCTCCGCAGATCCTAATTCACCCCTCCACTTT	CASSYPSADPNSPLHF
TRBV5-1	TRBJ2-4	.	.	TGCGCCAGCAGCTTGGTCCCTGGGGCACATAACATTCAGTACTTC	CASSLVPGAHNIQYF
TRBV19	TRBJ1-1	.	few	TGTGCCAGTAGTATCGATTTGGACAGCTTTGAAGCTTTCTTT	CASSIDLDSFEAFF
TRBV7-2	TRBJ1-4	TRBD1	.	TGTGCCAGCAGCCGGACAGGAGGAGAAAAACTGTTTTTT	CASSRTGGEKLFF
TRBV20-1	TRBJ2-7	.	.	TGCAGTGCTGGAGATCGCTACGAGCAGTACTTC	CSAGDRYEQYF
TRBV18	TRBJ1-1	.	.	TGTGCCAGCTCACCACCGGGGGCGGGAGCGAACACTGAAGCTTTCTTT	CASSPPGAGANTEAFF
TRBV19	TRBJ1-2	TRBD1	.	TGTGCCAGTAGTACCTATGTGACAGGGGCCTATGGCTACACCTTC	CASSTYVTGAYGYTF
TRBV30	TRBJ1-2	.	once	TGTGCCTGGAGTGTAGGGGTTGGCTACACCTTC	CAWSVGVGYTF
TRBV5-4	TRBJ2-2	TRBD2	.	TGTGCCAGCAGCTTGGGGACTAGCGGGGGCACCGGGGAGCTGTTTTTT	CASSLGTSGGTGELFF
TRBV28	TRBJ2-5	TRBD1	.	TGTGCCAGCAGTTCACAGGACAGGGGGGGAGAGACCCAGTACTTC	CASSSQDRGGETQYF
TRBV28	TRBJ1-2	.	.	TGTGCCAGCAGTGCACCACCGAGCTATGGCTACACCTTC	CASSAPPSYGYTF
TRBV28	TRBJ2-1	.	.	TGTGCCAGCAGCCTCGGTGAGGCGGGGTACAATGAGCAGTTCTTC	CASSLGEAGYNEQFF
TRBV7-2	TRBJ1-3	.	.	TGTGCCAGCAGCCAAAGGACTATCCTAGGAAGGTCTGGAAACACCATATATTTT	CASSQRTILGRSGNTIYF
TRBV5-6	TRBJ1-1	.	once	TGTGCCAGCAGGGAACGAGGTTCAGGGTCAAGCACTGAAGCTTTCTTT	CASRERGSGSSTEAFF
TRBV25-1	TRBJ1-1	TRBD1	.	TGTGCCAGCAGCACAGGGGGGAGCACTGAAGCTTTCTTT	CASSTGGSTEAFF
TRBV27	TRBJ2-3	.	once	TGTGCCAGCAGCCCTCCTTGGACTAGCACAGATACGCAGTATTTT	CASSPPWTSTDTQYF
TRBV28	TRBJ1-2	.	.	TGTGCCAGCAGTACAGGACACTATGGCTACACCTTC	CASSTGHYGYTF
TRBV7-3	TRBJ2-1	TRBD2	once	TGTGCCAGCAGCCCAGGGACTAACAATGAGCAGTTCTTC	CASSPGTNNEQFF
TRBV27	TRBJ2-7	.	.	TGTGCCAGCAGTTTCTCGGGACAACCCGAGCAGTACTTC	CASSFSGQPEQYF
TRBV14	TRBJ2-3	.	.	TGTGCCAGCAGCGAAGACCTGTTCACAGATACGCAGTATTTT	CASSEDLFTDTQYF
TRBV28	TRBJ1-1	.	.	TGTGCCAGCACCGAAGGGGCAGGGCGAGCTTTCTTT	CASTEGAGRAFF
TRBV5-4	TRBJ2-1	TRBD2	.	TGTGCCAGCAGCCATACTAGCGGGGGAACCCTCCCTCTTCAGCAGTTCTTC	CASSHTSGGTLPLQQFF
TRBV9	TRBJ2-2	TRBD2	.	TGTGCCAGCAGCTCGGGAGGGCAGGGGTTAAGCGGGGAGCTGTTTTTT	CASSSGGQGLSGELFF
TRBV4-3	TRBJ2-7	TRBD2	.	TGCGCCAGCAGCCAAGCATACGGACTAGCGGGAGCTCGTTCCTACGAGCAGTACTTC	CASSQAYGLAGARSYEQYF
TRBV27	TRBJ2-1	.	.	TGTGCCAGCAGCTTAAGCTCCGACAGGAGCTCCTACAATGAGCAGTTCTTC	CASSLSSDRSSYNEQFF
TRBV13	TRBJ2-1	.	.	TGTGCCAGCAGCCCCCGAGAGGACTATTACAATGAGCAGTTCTTC	CASSPREDYYNEQFF
TRBV2	TRBJ2-1	TRBD2	.	TGTGCCAGCAGCGGGACTAGCGTGCAGGATGATGAGCAGTTCTTC	CASSGTSVQDDEQFF
TRBV7-6	TRBJ1-1	.	.	TGTGCCAGCAGCGCTCTGGGGGGGCGGAACACTGAAGCTTTCTTT	CASSALGGRNTEAFF